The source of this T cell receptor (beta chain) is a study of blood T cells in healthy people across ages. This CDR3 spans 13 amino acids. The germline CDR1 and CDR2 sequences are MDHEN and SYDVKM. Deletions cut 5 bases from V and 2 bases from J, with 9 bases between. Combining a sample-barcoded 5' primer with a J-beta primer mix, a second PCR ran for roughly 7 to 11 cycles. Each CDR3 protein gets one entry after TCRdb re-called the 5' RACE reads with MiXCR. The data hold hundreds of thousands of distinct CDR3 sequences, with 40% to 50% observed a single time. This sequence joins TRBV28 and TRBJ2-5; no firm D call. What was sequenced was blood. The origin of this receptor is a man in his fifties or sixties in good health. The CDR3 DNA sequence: TGTGCCAGCAGTCCCCACCTTCAAGAGACCCAGTACTTC. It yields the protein CASSPHLQETQYF.